The sequence of this TCR beta chain was determined in a study of control samples from healthy donors and cancer patients. Assay: immunoSEQ multiplex PCR; the TCRdb copy retains only in-frame clones and omits some. The data show around 150,000 clones, roughly 94% seen once. Germline V gene lookup returns CDR1 SGHRS and CDR2 YFSETQ. J gave up 4 bases and V 4 bases, and 6 bases lay outside the gene matches. This CDR3 is 15 amino acids long. The TCR was taken from a man in his sixties with colorectal cancer. The source material was PBMCs. The genes are TRBV5-1 and TRBJ2-3; TRBD2 matches 10 bases. CDR3 sequence: CASSSGLAVPDTQYF. CDR3 in DNA: TGCGCCAGCAGCAGCGGACTAGCGGTTCCAGATACGCAGTATTTT.